A single sample gave rise to the 27 T cell receptor beta chains below, sequenced in a study of T cell changes during pregnancy in multiple sclerosis. Assay: immunoSEQ multiplex PCR; the TCRdb copy retains only in-frame clones and omits some. The sample gives tens of thousands of clones, about 93% of which show up once; about 0.72% is in the top ten. The source material was peripheral blood, sampled in the second trimester of pregnancy. These receptors came from a female donor in good health, enrolled as a control in a pregnancy study.

This clone was seen just once. The chain links TRBV5-6 to TRBJ1-2; D is undetermined. V dropped 2 bases and J dropped 9 bases, with 23 bases sitting between them. Per germline, CDR1 SGHDT and CDR2 YYEEEE. The CDR3 consists of 16 residues. The CDR3 region is CASSFVRVTLIGSYTF. The DNA for the CDR3 is TGTGCCAGCAGCTTCGTACGGGTCACTCTAATAGGTAGCTACACCTTC.

This clone has just one count. This chain links TRBV12-5 with TRBJ2-2, with TRBD1 as a possible D gene (6 bases). CDR1 LGHNT and CDR2 FRNRAP come from the germline V gene. With 6 bases removed from V and 4 bases from J, the gap between germline ends came to 9 bases. The CDR3 extends over 13 amino acids. The CDR3 DNA sequence: TGTGCTAGTGGACAGGGTGGCACCGGGGAGCTGTTTTTT. Translated, it gives CASGQGGTGELFF.

The rearrangement links TRBV25-1 to TRBJ1-2; maybe TRBD1 (6 bases). V dropped 4 bases and J dropped 4 bases, with 16 bases sitting between them. CDR3 length: 15 amino acids. CDR1 MGHDK and CDR2 SYGVNS come from the germline V gene. CDR3 sequence: CASSGTRTVSYGYTF. The CDR3 bases are TGTGCCAGCAGTGGTACAAGGACAGTCAGCTATGGCTACACCTTC.

The chain combines TRBV27 with TRBJ1-6, with 10 bases fitting TRBD1. Germline V lookup: CDR1 MNHEY, CDR2 SMNVEV (reference sequence). The CDR3 is made up of 15 amino acids. The V and J ends lost 2 bases and 14 bases, in that order; junction bases with no gene match: 9. The CDR3 protein is CASSLPGQGYVALHF. Written as DNA, the CDR3 is TGTGCCAGCAGTTTACCGGGACAGGGGTACGTGGCCCTCCACTTT.

This CDR3 is CASSDSPTEKLFF. The CDR3 DNA sequence: TGTGCCAGCAGTGACTCCCCGACAGAAAAACTGTTTTTT. This chain uses TRBV6-4 with TRBJ1-4, with D hard to call. The germline V and J ends were trimmed by 0 bases and 8 bases, with 7 bases remaining between them. This CDR3 region has 13 residues. Germline lookup yields CDR1 MRHNA and CDR2 SNTAGT.

V and J are TRBV7-9 and TRBJ1-6, with D tentatively TRBD1 (6 bases). The CDR3 is 16 amino acids. The germline gives CDR1 SEHNR, CDR2 FQNEAQ (reference sequence). V was shortened by 4 bases and J by 7 bases, with 17 bases between the two germline ends. CDR3 in amino acids: CASSSTGPILNSPLHF. The CDR3 region has the DNA TGTGCCAGCAGCTCGACAGGACCTATCTTAAATTCACCCCTCCACTTT.

This chain connects TRBV19 to TRBJ2-7, with 10 nucleotides matching TRBD1. Losses at the gene ends were 0 bases for V and 2 bases for J; bases not matched to a gene: 4. CDR3 size: 16 residues. Germline CDR1 is LNHDA and CDR2 is SQIVND (reference sequence). The CDR3 region has the DNA TGTGCCAGTAGTATAGATGGCGGACAGGGGGCCTACGAGCAGTACTTC. Its protein is CASSIDGGQGAYEQYF.

The chain uses TRBV11-2 and TRBJ1-2; 7 nucleotides agree with TRBD1. The CDR3 is made up of 15 amino acids. Germline CDR1 is SGHAT and CDR2 is FQNNGV. V dropped 5 bases and J dropped 0; count of bases not matched to a gene: 6. The chain's CDR3 is CASSPGGFANYGYTF. The CDR3 nucleotides read TGTGCCAGCAGCCCAGGGGGATTTGCTAACTATGGCTACACCTTC.

The chain employs TRBV19 and TRBJ1-2, with D perhaps matching TRBD1 (5 bases). Germline V gene lookup returns CDR1 LNHDA and CDR2 SQIVND (reference sequence). The length of the CDR3 is 16 residues. The ends were cut back, 4 bases at V and 0 bases at J, with 15 bases in the middle. CDR3 residues: CASSTMTALSNYGYTF. The CDR3 DNA is TGTGCCAGTAGTACTATGACAGCGCTGTCTAACTATGGCTACACCTTC.

The gene calls are TRBV30 and TRBJ2-4; TRBD2 is a possible D gene (5 bases). CDR1 GTSNPN and CDR2 SVGIG come from the germline V gene (reference sequence). V was cut by 0 bases and J by 2 bases, with 8 bases left in between. There are 14 residues in the CDR3. In DNA, the CDR3 is TGTGCCTGGAGTGTAAGAGGGACCAAAAACATTCAGTACTTC. It specifies CAWSVRGTKNIQYF.

This clone was recorded a few times. V gene TRBV11-3 combines with J gene TRBJ1-6, with 7 nucleotides matching TRBD1. CDR3 length: 13 residues. Germline trimming cut 4 bases from V and 9 bases from J; bases unmatched to any gene: 3. The germline V gene has CDR1 SGHNT and CDR2 YENEEA. The CDR3 DNA follows: TGTGCCAGCAGCTCCAGGGGGTCTTCACCCCTCCACTTT. Protein sequence: CASSSRGSSPLHF.

The chain employs TRBV6-1 and TRBJ2-1; 10 bases are a match to TRBD2. With V trimmed by 10 bases and J by 6 bases, 9 bases remained unmatched. The CDR3 extends over 14 amino acids. In germline, CDR1 is MNHNS, CDR2 SASEGT. CDR3 nucleotides: TGTGCCATCCAGTCTAGCGGGGGATTCAATGAGCAGTTCTTC. This codes for CAIQSSGGFNEQFF.

This CDR3 is CASSRVGQLETQYF. The CDR3 region has the DNA TGTGCCAGCAGCCGTGTGGGACAGTTAGAGACCCAGTACTTC. The chain uses TRBV6-6 and TRBJ2-5; 7 bases map to TRBD1. J gave up 4 bases and V 6 bases, and 8 bases lay outside the gene matches. The CDR3 contains 14 residues. Germline assignment: CDR1 MNHNY and CDR2 SVGAGI (reference sequence).

V usage is TRBV9 and J usage is TRBJ1-2, with 8 bases identical to TRBD1. This CDR3 is built from 15 residues. Germline values: CDR1 SGDLS, CDR2 YYNGEE. V was clipped by 3 bases and J by 3 bases; unmatched bases: 7. The CDR3, as DNA: TGTGCCAGCAGCGCTTATCCAGGGGGCCACTATGGCTACACCTTC. Translating it yields CASSAYPGGHYGYTF.

The rearrangement links TRBV11-2 to TRBJ2-1; TRBD1 agrees at 7 bases. Germline CDR1 SGHAT, CDR2 FQNNGV. The CDR3 is made up of 16 amino acids. V gave up 3 bases and J gave up 7 bases; unmatched junction bases: 12. CDR3 nucleotides: TGTGCCAGCAGCTTGCGACCCGGGGACAGACCGAATGAGCAGTTCTTC. Amino acids: CASSLRPGDRPNEQFF.

CDR3 loop: CASRKGGDNSGNTIYF. The CDR3 region has the DNA TGTGCCAGCAGAAAAGGGGGGGATAACTCTGGAAACACCATATATTTT. The chain employs TRBV6-6 and TRBJ1-3; a weak D match, TRBD1 (6 bases). Trimming removed 6 bases from V and 0 bases from J, with 15 bases in between. The CDR3 length is 16 residues. The V gene's germline CDR1 is MNHNY and CDR2 SVGAGI (reference sequence).

The V call is TRBV5-3, the J call TRBJ2-3, with D possibly matching TRBD2 (5 bases). TRBV5-3 is marked as an open reading frame, function uncertain. V lost 1 base to trimming and J lost 6 bases, with 15 bases between them. The CDR3 loop spans 15 amino acids. The chain's CDR3 is CARSLRPSNMDTQYF. In nucleotides, the CDR3 is TGTGCCAGAAGCTTGCGGCCTAGCAATATGGATACGCAGTATTTT.

The chain has TRBV7-2 and TRBJ1-3; 9 bases line up with TRBD1. The V segment lost 3 bases and the J segment 0 bases; nucleotides outside the gene matches: 0. Germline CDR1 is SGHTA and CDR2 is FQGNSA. The CDR3 consists of 15 residues. The CDR3 sequence: CASSLDRGSGNTIYF. CDR3 DNA sequence: TGTGCCAGCAGCTTGGACAGGGGCTCTGGAAACACCATATATTTT.

This chain connects TRBV9 to TRBJ2-3; tentatively, D is TRBD1 (5 bases). The CDR3 consists of 16 residues. Trimming cost V 0 bases and J 2 bases, with 13 bases left between them. Germline CDR1 SGDLS, CDR2 YYNGEE. CDR3 region: CASSVGTSPYTDTQYF. The CDR3 region has the DNA TGTGCCAGCAGCGTAGGGACAAGTCCCTACACAGATACGCAGTATTTT.

This chain connects TRBV11-3 to TRBJ1-1; D is unresolved. Looked up from germline, CDR1 is SGHNT and CDR2 is YENEEA. This CDR3 contains 12 residues. V was trimmed by 5 bases and J by 0 bases, leaving 4 bases between them. CDR3: CASSPMNTEAFF. The CDR3 nucleotides read TGTGCCAGCAGCCCCATGAACACTGAAGCTTTCTTT.

CDR3 in DNA: TGCAGCGTTGAAAATCAGGGGTTAATCACTGAAGCTTTCTTT. Protein sequence: CSVENQGLITEAFF. V and J are TRBV29-1 and TRBJ1-1, with a tentative D call TRBD1 (6 bases). This CDR3 comprises 14 residues. V lost 2 bases to trimming and J lost 4 bases, with 14 bases between them. Germline V gives CDR1 SQVTM, CDR2 ANQGSEA.

The rearrangement joins TRBV11-3 to TRBJ2-3; 7 bases line up with TRBD2. J gave up 0 bases and V 5 bases, and 8 bases lay outside the gene matches. Per germline, CDR1 SGHNT and CDR2 YENEEA. CDR3 length: 16 amino acids. The CDR3 DNA sequence: TGTGCCAGCAGCCCTAGGGGCGGGGGTAGCACAGATACGCAGTATTTT. Residues: CASSPRGGGSTDTQYF. The variable domain in full, with the rest retrieved from reference TRBV11-3 and TRBJ2-3, is EAGVVQSPRYKIIEKKQPVAFWCNPISGHNTLYWYLQNLGQGPELLIRYENEEAVDDSQLPKDRFSAERLKGVDSTLKIQPAELGDSAVYLCASSPRGGGSTDTQYFGPGTRLTVL.

The chain is built from TRBV7-2 and TRBJ1-2; 7 positions match TRBD1. The germline V gene encodes CDR1 SGHTA and CDR2 FQGNSA. The J segment lost 7 bases and the V segment lost 5 bases, leaving 10 bases of the junction unmatched. The CDR3 runs 14 residues. The CDR3 sequence is CASSPRQGAAGYTF. The CDR3 DNA follows: TGTGCCAGCAGCCCACGACAGGGCGCTGCTGGCTACACCTTC.

V usage is TRBV9 and J usage is TRBJ1-1; no reliable D call. V lost 1 base to trimming and J lost 4 bases, with 5 bases between them. The CDR3 totals 12 residues. Germline lookup yields CDR1 SGDLS and CDR2 YYNGEE. The CDR3 protein is CASSVFGTEAFF. CDR3 nucleotide sequence: TGTGCCAGCAGCGTATTCGGCACTGAAGCTTTCTTT. Together with reference TRBV9 and TRBJ1-1, the CDR3 gives the full variable domain: DSGVTQTPKHLITATGQRVTLRCSPRSGDLSVYWYQQSLDQGLQFLIQYYNGEERAKGNILERFSAQQFPDLHSELNLSSLELGDSALYFCASSVFGTEAFFGQGTRLTVV.

In this sample, this clone turned up once. The V and J genes are TRBV5-4 and TRBJ1-6, with unresolved D. Germline CDR1 reads SGHNT; CDR2 reads YYREEE (reference sequence). The ends were cut back, 1 base at V and 5 bases at J, with 13 bases in the middle. This CDR3 is built from 16 residues. The CDR3 sequence: CASSLSPDGDNSPLHF. CDR3 bases: TGTGCCAGCAGCTTGTCCCCGGACGGGGATAATTCACCCCTCCACTTT.

The chain links TRBV5-4 to TRBJ1-2, with D maybe TRBD1 (6 bases). Trimming cost V 4 bases and J 1 base, with 8 bases left between them. CDR3 length: 13 amino acids. Germline V gives CDR1 SGHNT, CDR2 YYREEE (reference sequence). CDR3 sequence (DNA): TGTGCCAGCAGCGAGGACAGTAACTATGGCTACACCTTC. Amino acid sequence: CASSEDSNYGYTF.

This chain's CDR3 is CATRTSGDVGGETQYF. The CDR3, as DNA: TGTGCCACCCGGACTAGCGGGGATGTTGGGGGTGAGACCCAGTACTTC. V usage is TRBV15 and J usage is TRBJ2-5; 12 bases line up with TRBD2. Trimming at V came to 8 bases and at J to 5 bases, leaving 12 bases not matched to a gene. This CDR3 comprises 16 residues. Germline V gene lookup returns CDR1 LNHNV and CDR2 YYDKDF (reference sequence).